The 27 T cell receptor beta chains below were found in one sample sequenced in a study of blood T cell repertoires in COVID-19. The table came from immunoSEQ multiplex PCR; TCRdb's copy has only in-frame clones and leaves some out. The sample carries some 50,000 clones, about 80% recorded once. Input material: peripheral blood. The receptor set was obtained from a human donor in a cohort sampled during active COVID-19.

This clone was seen a handful of times. A read error may produce the germline difference seen at one junction end. The V call is TRBV27, the J call TRBJ1-1; the D gene is possibly TRBD1 (6 bases). The CDR3 is made up of 11 amino acids. CDR1 and CDR2 from the germline V gene are MNHEY and SMNVEV (reference sequence). The CDR3 coding sequence is TGTACCAGGGGTGGAGGGACTGAAGCTTTCTTT. Its protein is CTRGGGTEAFF.

V gene TRBV11-2 combines with J gene TRBJ2-3, with D possibly TRBD2 on 5 matching bases. The CDR3 contains 17 residues. Per the germline V gene, CDR1 is SGHAT and CDR2 is FQNNGV. The germline V and J ends were trimmed by 0 bases and 2 bases, with 15 bases remaining between them. DNA for the CDR3: TGTGCCAGCAGCTTAGATACTAGGAGATTAATCACAGATACGCAGTATTTT. This encodes CASSLDTRRLITDTQYF. Drawing the rest from reference TRBV11-2 and TRBJ2-3, the complete variable domain is EAGVAQSPRYKIIEKRQSVAFWCNPISGHATLYWYQQILGQGPKLLIQFQNNGVVDDSQLPKDRFSAERLKGVDSTLKIQPAKLEDSAVYLCASSLDTRRLITDTQYFGPGTRLTVL.

The chain uses TRBV6-6 and TRBJ2-7; a weak D match, TRBD1 (6 bases). Looked up from germline, CDR1 is MNHNY and CDR2 is SVGAGI (reference sequence). Trimming removed 4 bases at V and 3 bases at J, with 13 bases between. This CDR3 is 14 amino acids long. The CDR3 DNA follows: TGTGCCAGCAGTTCTTCAGGGGATGGCTACGAGCAGTACTTC. Amino acid sequence: CASSSSGDGYEQYF.

There are a few counts of this clone. This chain uses TRBV30 with TRBJ1-2, with TRBD1 as a possible D gene (5 bases). CDR1 is GTSNPN and CDR2 is SVGIG in the germline V gene (reference sequence). V lost 3 bases, J lost 2 bases, and 22 bases lay in between. The CDR3 extends over 17 amino acids. The CDR3 DNA follows: TGTGCCTGGAGACCTGACCGGGACTTAGCTTTGAACTATGGCTACACCTTC. This codes for CAWRPDRDLALNYGYTF.

This chain joins TRBV5-4 and TRBJ2-7, with D possibly being TRBD2 (5 bases). V dropped 4 bases and J dropped 6 bases, with 17 bases sitting between them. Germline CDR1 SGHNT, CDR2 YYREEE (reference sequence). There are 14 residues in the CDR3. The chain's CDR3 is CASSPDSGRGEQYF. The CDR3 DNA reads TGTGCCAGCAGCCCCGACTCCGGCCGGGGCGAGCAGTACTTC.

This clone has more than one count but fewer than ten. This chain connects TRBV9 to TRBJ1-1; TRBD1 is a possible D gene (5 bases). Germline V gene lookup returns CDR1 SGDLS and CDR2 YYNGEE. V lost 3 bases and J lost 1, with 16 bases in between. CDR3 length equals 16 residues. The CDR3 DNA reads TGTGCCAGCAGCGCGGCCCTAGGCGGGGGGAACACTGAAGCTTTCTTT. Translation: CASSAALGGGNTEAFF. The whole variable domain, filled in from reference TRBV9 and TRBJ1-1, reads DSGVTQTPKHLITATGQRVTLRCSPRSGDLSVYWYQQSLDQGLQFLIQYYNGEERAKGNILERFSAQQFPDLHSELNLSSLELGDSALYFCASSAALGGGNTEAFFGQGTRLTVV.

The chain recombines TRBV19 with TRBJ1-1; 7 bases fit TRBD1. There are 16 residues in the CDR3. Trimming at V came to 3 bases and at J to 2 bases, leaving 9 bases not matched to a gene. Germline V lookup: CDR1 LNHDA, CDR2 SQIVND (reference sequence). DNA for the CDR3: TGTGCCAGTAGTATCGTGGGGACAGCCATAAACACTGAAGCTTTCTTT. Its protein is CASSIVGTAINTEAFF.

Here the CDR3 DNA reads TGTGCCAGTAGTATTGCCCGGGGGAGCAACGAGCAGTACTTC. It translates to CASSIARGSNEQYF. The chain carries TRBV19 and TRBJ2-7, with D maybe TRBD2 (6 bases). V dropped 3 bases and J dropped 5 bases, with 14 bases sitting between them. The germline CDR1 and CDR2 sequences are LNHDA and SQIVND (reference sequence). The CDR3 covers 14 residues.

The chain couples TRBV7-2 to TRBJ1-1, with D possibly matching TRBD1 (6 bases). Trimming took 5 bases from V and 1 from J, leaving 14 bases between them. Germline lookup yields CDR1 SGHTA and CDR2 FQGNSA. CDR3 size: 15 residues. This CDR3 reads CASSPRQVPNTEAFF. CDR3 nucleotide sequence: TGTGCCAGCAGCCCTAGACAGGTTCCGAACACTGAAGCTTTCTTT.

This sequence joins TRBV3-1 (or the pseudogene TRBV3-2) and TRBJ1-5, with TRBD1 as a possible D gene (6 bases). The germline V gene has CDR1 LGHDT and CDR2 YNNKEL (reference sequence). The CDR3 runs 15 residues. Trimming took off 1 base at V and 2 bases at J, with 9 bases between the two ends. Here the CDR3 reads CASSQGRGGNQPQHF. As DNA, the CDR3 is TGTGCCAGCAGCCAAGGCAGGGGAGGCAATCAGCCCCAGCATTTT.

V usage is TRBV11-1 and J usage is TRBJ1-3; D gene uncertain. V was shortened by 5 bases and J by 3 bases, with 14 bases between the two germline ends. The germline V gene has CDR1 SGHAT and CDR2 FQDESV (reference sequence). This CDR3 contains 15 residues. The CDR3: CASSLRADSGNTIYF. The CDR3, as DNA: TGTGCCAGCAGCCTACGCGCGGATAGTGGAAACACCATATATTTT.

V and J are TRBV28 and TRBJ2-7; 8 bases are shared with TRBD1. The V gene's germline CDR1 is MDHEN and CDR2 SYDVKM. V shed 1 base, J shed 5 bases, and the junction held 4 bases outside the gene matches. This CDR3 contains 14 residues. CDR3 nucleotides: TGTGCCAGCAGTTTATACTCGGACAGGGACGAGCAGTACTTC. It codes for CASSLYSDRDEQYF.

This sequence joins TRBV7-8 and TRBJ2-7; no clear D gene. This CDR3 spans 15 amino acids. Trimming cost V 2 bases and J 0 bases, with 11 bases left between them. The germline gives CDR1 SGHVS, CDR2 FQNEAQ. As DNA, the CDR3 is TGTGCCAGCAGCTTAAAGCGCACCCTCTCCTACGAGCAGTACTTC. As protein: CASSLKRTLSYEQYF. The full variable domain, completed using reference TRBV7-8 and TRBJ2-7, is GAGVSQSPRYKVAKRGQDVALRCDPISGHVSLFWYQQALGQGPEFLTYFQNEAQLDKSGLPSDRFFAERPEGSVSTLKIQRTQQEDSAVYLCASSLKRTLSYEQYFGPGTRLTVT.

The CDR3 DNA reads as TGTGCCAGCAGTTTCGGCAGGGGGACAGGTCTCTCCTACGAGCAGTACTTC. Its protein is CASSFGRGTGLSYEQYF. This sequence joins TRBV28 and TRBJ2-7; 8 bases are a match to TRBD1. With V trimmed by 3 bases and J by 0 bases, 10 bases remained unmatched. The CDR3 spans 17 residues. Germline assignment: CDR1 MDHEN and CDR2 SYDVKM.

This chain connects TRBV4-3 to TRBJ1-1, with D unresolved. Germline-derived CDR1 and CDR2 are LGHNA and YSLEER. CDR3 length equals 13 residues. Deletions cut 0 bases from V and 7 bases from J, with 9 bases between. The DNA for the CDR3 is TGCGCCAGCAGCCAAGATCAAGCCGTTGAAGCTTTCTTT. Its translation: CASSQDQAVEAFF.

J is TRBJ1-1 and V is TRBV5-4, with a tentative D call TRBD1 (5 bases). The CDR3 extends over 14 amino acids. The V end was cut by 4 bases, the J end by 3 bases, with 13 bases between. CDR1 and CDR2 (germline): SGHNT, YYREEE (reference sequence). For the CDR3, the DNA is TGTGCCAGCAGCGGGGGGGAGCTTGACACTGAAGCTTTCTTT. Translated, it gives CASSGGELDTEAFF.

Written as DNA, the CDR3 is TGCGCCAGCAGCTTTGGCGAGACCCAGTACTTC. Protein: CASSFGETQYF. The chain couples TRBV5-1 to TRBJ2-5; D gene ambiguous. The CDR3 is 11 amino acids. V was shortened by 2 bases and J by 5 bases, with 4 bases between the two germline ends. Germline loops: CDR1 SGHRS, CDR2 YFSETQ.

The table lists this clone with a count of one. DNA of the CDR3: TGTGCCAGCAGCCCCAGGGGGGTTGAGCAGTTCTTC. This translates into CASSPRGVEQFF. V is TRBV7-9 and J is TRBJ2-1; D might be TRBD1 (7 bases). Germline CDR1 SEHNR, CDR2 FQNEAQ (reference sequence). Trimming shortened V by 5 bases and J by 9 bases, and 11 bases separated the two germline ends. CDR3 length: 12 residues. The full variable domain, completed using reference TRBV7-9 and TRBJ2-1, is DTGVSQNPRHKITKRGQNVTFRCDPISEHNRLYWYRQTLGQGPEFLTYFQNEAQLEKSRLLSDRFSAERPKGSFSTLEIQRTEQGDSAMYLCASSPRGVEQFFGPGTRLTVL.

The chain couples TRBV28 to TRBJ1-1; perhaps TRBD1 as D (6 bases). This CDR3 has 15 amino acids. The ends were cut back, 7 bases at V and 4 bases at J, with 19 bases in the middle. The germline gives CDR1 MDHEN, CDR2 SYDVKM. The CDR3 is CASTEGGGAGTEAFF. DNA for the CDR3: TGTGCCAGCACGGAGGGGGGGGGCGCGGGCACTGAAGCTTTCTTT.

The rearrangement uses TRBV28 and TRBJ2-5, with TRBD1 identical over 7 bases. The CDR3 is 14 residues long. V lost 3 bases, J lost 3 bases, and 4 bases stayed unmatched. Per germline, CDR1 MDHEN and CDR2 SYDVKM. The CDR3 sequence: CASSLWDRKETQYF. The CDR3 nucleotides read TGTGCCAGCAGTTTGTGGGACAGAAAAGAGACCCAGTACTTC. The full variable domain, completed using reference TRBV28 and TRBJ2-5, is DVKVTQSSRYLVKRTGEKVFLECVQDMDHENMFWYRQDPGLGLRLIYFSYDVKMKEKGDIPEGYSVSREKKERFSLILESASTNQTSMYLCASSLWDRKETQYFGPGTRLLVL.

The chain couples TRBV7-2 to TRBJ2-2; tentatively, D is TRBD2 (6 bases). From germline, CDR1 is SGHTA and CDR2 FQGNSA. V was cut by 5 bases and J by 6 bases, with 13 bases left in between. The CDR3 runs to 14 residues. The CDR3 loop reads CASSPGVKPGELFF. The CDR3 bases are TGTGCCAGCAGCCCGGGGGTAAAGCCCGGGGAGCTGTTTTTT.

The chain employs TRBV19 and TRBJ1-4; 8 bases agree with TRBD1. This CDR3 contains 15 residues. V lost 7 bases to trimming and J lost 7 bases; unmatched junction nucleotides: 11. The V gene's germline CDR1 is LNHDA and CDR2 SQIVND (reference sequence). The CDR3 reads CASMMSGGAVEKLFF. For the CDR3, the DNA is TGTGCCAGTATGATGTCAGGGGGCGCGGTTGAAAAACTGTTTTTT. The full variable domain, in which reference TRBV19 and TRBJ1-4 provide the parts outside the CDR3, is DGGITQSPKYLFRKEGQNVTLSCEQNLNHDAMYWYRQDPGQGLRLIYYSQIVNDFQKGDIAEGYSVSREKKESFPLTVTSAQKNPTAFYLCASMMSGGAVEKLFFGSGTQLSVL.

The rearrangement joins TRBV7-4 to TRBJ1-2; 7 bases line up with TRBD1. CDR1 SGHVT and CDR2 SQSDAQ come from the germline V gene. The trim removed 3 bases at V and 3 bases at J, leaving 7 bases unmatched. This CDR3 region has 15 residues. The CDR3 spells CASSFEGTADYGYTF. The CDR3 DNA reads as TGTGCCAGCAGCTTCGAAGGGACAGCGGACTATGGCTACACCTTC.

V gene TRBV28 combines with J gene TRBJ1-1, with 9 positions matching TRBD1. V was clipped by 5 bases and J by 5 bases; unmatched bases: 9. In germline, CDR1 is MDHEN, CDR2 SYDVKM. The CDR3 is made up of 15 amino acids. DNA of the CDR3: TGTGCCAGCAGTCTGGACAGGGGTTTGGGGACTGAAGCTTTCTTT. Translation: CASSLDRGLGTEAFF.

CDR3 amino acids: CASSLGSPRDSYEQYF. CDR3 coding DNA: TGTGCCAGCAGCTTAGGCTCCCCCAGGGACTCCTACGAGCAGTACTTC. V is TRBV11-2 and J is TRBJ2-7; TRBD1 might be the D (5 bases). Looked up from germline, CDR1 is SGHAT and CDR2 is FQNNGV. This CDR3 region has 16 residues. Trimming removed 1 base at V and 0 bases at J, with 13 bases between.

This chain links TRBV9 with TRBJ2-3; 10 bases line up with TRBD2. The CDR3 is 15 amino acids. Germline CDR1 is SGDLS and CDR2 is YYNGEE. Trimming took 3 bases from V and 1 from J; bases not matched to a gene: 2. CDR3 bases: TGTGCCAGCAGCGAGAGCGGGGGGGGCACAGATACGCAGTATTTT. Translation gives CASSESGGGTDTQYF.

As to this clone: Other DNA sequences in the sample encode the same CDR3. CDR3 in DNA: TGCGCCAGCGACACCGGGACAGGGTATGTCTACGAGCAGTACTTC. Protein sequence: CASDTGTGYVYEQYF. V usage is TRBV5-1 and J usage is TRBJ2-7; 9 positions agree with TRBD1. This CDR3 has 15 amino acids. V trimming: 7 bases; J trimming: 3 bases; junction bases outside the gene matches: 11. The germline V gene encodes CDR1 SGHRS and CDR2 YFSETQ.